Listed below are T cell receptor beta chains from one sample, sequenced in a study of T cells in Graves' hyperthyroidism and ophthalmopathy. TCRdb redid the calling of the multiplex PCR reads with MiXCR, one entry per CDR3 protein. The sample has 650,000 to 700,000 distinct CDR3 sequences, approximately 15% seen once; the top ten hold about a sixth. The sample was blood. All receptors derive from a man aged 45-65 years with Graves' hyperthyroidism. Both conserved end residues are part of each CDR3. A D gene is named only where the DNA matches it firmly. Part of the rows lack a size; the others show once, few, many or a class for expanded clones.

D gene	clone size	V gene	J gene	CDR3 protein	CDR3 DNA
-	-	TRBV11-2	TRBJ1-6	CASSLFSSKFYNSPLHF	TGTGCCAGCAGCTTATTCTCGTCGAAATTTTATAATTCACCCCTCCACTTT
-	many	TRBV10-2	TRBJ1-4	CASSESGEKLFF	TGCGCCAGCAGTGAGTCGGGAGAAAAACTGTTTTTT
-	few	TRBV27	TRBJ1-5	CASSLYSGAYQPQHF	TGTGCCAGCAGTTTATACTCCGGTGCTTATCAGCCCCAGCATTTT
-	many	TRBV7-3	TRBJ2-7	CASSLGAGSIDEQYF	TGTGCCAGCAGCTTAGGCGCCGGGAGCATCGACGAGCAGTACTTC
TRBD2	many	TRBV29-1	TRBJ2-7	CSASGTSAYEQYF	TGCAGCGCGTCCGGGACTAGCGCCTACGAGCAGTACTTC
TRBD1	-	TRBV7-6	TRBJ2-7	CASAQDRVGEQYF	TGTGCCAGCGCGCAAGACAGGGTTGGCGAGCAGTACTTC
-	few	TRBV5-4	TRBJ2-3	CASSPVGGRTDTQYF	TGTGCCAGCAGCCCCGTGGGGGGGCGGACAGATACGCAGTATTTT
TRBD2	many	TRBV11-2	TRBJ2-5	CASSLGTSGSEAQYF	TGTGCCAGCAGCTTAGGCACTAGCGGGAGTGAGGCCCAGTACTTC
TRBD2	-	TRBV9	TRBJ2-7	CASSVSGGDTGEQYF	TGTGCCAGCAGCGTAAGCGGGGGGGATACGGGGGAGCAGTACTTC
-	many	TRBV2	TRBJ1-2	CASRRGYTF	TGTGCCTCCCGGAGAGGCTACACCTTC
-	-	TRBV7-9	TRBJ1-4	CASSLAPAGPNEKLFF	TGTGCCAGCAGCTTAGCCCCAGCAGGGCCGAATGAAAAACTGTTTTTT
-	-	TRBV14	TRBJ2-4	CASSQDGQRKNIQYF	TGTGCCAGCAGCCAAGATGGACAGAGAAAAAACATTCAGTACTTC
TRBD2	-	TRBV6-1	TRBJ2-1	CASKPGLANNEQFF	TGTGCCAGCAAACCGGGACTAGCGAACAATGAGCAGTTCTTC
TRBD1	many	TRBV20-1	TRBJ2-7	CSASRGGWFSYEQYF	TGCAGTGCTAGCCGAGGGGGCTGGTTCTCCTACGAGCAGTACTTC
-	few	TRBV9	TRBJ2-3	CASSVELTSEPTDTQYF	TGTGCCAGCAGCGTAGAGTTAACGAGCGAACCCACAGATACGCAGTATTTT
TRBD2	-	TRBV18	TRBJ2-2	CASSNLLAGAGELFF	TGTGCCAGCTCAAACCTACTAGCGGGAGCCGGGGAGCTGTTTTTT
TRBD1	-	TRBV4-3	TRBJ2-2	CASSQPETGENTGELFF	TGCGCCAGCAGCCAACCCGAGACAGGGGAGAACACCGGGGAGCTGTTTTTT
TRBD1	many	TRBV28	TRBJ2-7	CASRYGTGNEQYF	TGTGCCAGCAGGTATGGGACAGGGAACGAGCAGTACTTC
-	-	TRBV27	TRBJ2-2	CASSDPSTGNTGELFF	TGTGCCAGCAGCGACCCTTCGACAGGGAACACCGGGGAGCTGTTTTTT
-	many	TRBV10-3	TRBJ2-7	CAISESKFYYEQYF	TGTGCCATCAGTGAGTCTAAGTTTTATTACGAGCAGTACTTC
-	few	TRBV20-1	TRBJ1-2	CSARPPRTAGYGYTF	TGCAGTGCTAGGCCGCCTCGGACAGCTGGCTATGGCTACACCTTC
TRBD2	-	TRBV5-1	TRBJ2-5	CASSPGTSGSQETQYF	TGCGCCAGCAGCCCCGGGACTAGCGGTTCCCAAGAGACCCAGTACTTC
-	few	TRBV28	TRBJ2-1	CASSGPVSYNEQFF	TGTGCCAGCAGCGGACCGGTATCCTACAATGAGCAGTTCTTC
TRBD1	few	TRBV7-8	TRBJ2-7	CASKKTGGKYEQYF	TGTGCCAGCAAAAAAACAGGGGGTAAATACGAGCAGTACTTC
TRBD1	many	TRBV7-8	TRBJ1-3	CASSLDVRGLGNTIYF	TGTGCCAGCAGCTTAGATGTCAGGGGGCTTGGAAACACCATATATTTT
-	-	TRBV4-1	TRBJ1-5	CASSRGPLWGQPQHF	TGCGCCAGCAGCCGGGGACCGCTGTGGGGTCAGCCCCAGCATTTT
TRBD2	few	TRBV29-1	TRBJ2-7	CSVAITSGRGEQYF	TGCAGCGTAGCTATCACTAGCGGGAGAGGCGAGCAGTACTTC
-	many	TRBV27	TRBJ1-1	CASSFEANTEAFF	TGTGCCAGCAGTTTCGAAGCGAACACTGAAGCTTTCTTT
TRBD1	many	TRBV24-1	TRBJ2-2	CATSDLPRDRGINTGELFF	TGTGCCACCAGTGATTTGCCCCGGGACAGGGGGATCAACACCGGGGAGCTGTTTTTT
-	-	TRBV4-1	TRBJ2-3	CASSRESGSTDTQYF	TGCGCCAGCAGCCGGGAAAGCGGGAGCACAGATACGCAGTATTTT
-	many	TRBV5-1	TRBJ2-2	CASSLGRRDTGELFF	TGCGCCAGCAGCTTGGGTCGCAGGGACACCGGGGAGCTGTTTTTT
TRBD2	many	TRBV2	TRBJ2-2	CASSEAAGVGGTGELFF	TGTGCCAGCAGTGAGGCAGCGGGGGTCGGGGGCACCGGGGAGCTGTTTTTT
-	many	TRBV19	TRBJ2-5	CASSNSDSSGTQYF	TGTGCCAGTAGTAACTCGGACAGCTCGGGGACCCAGTACTTC
-	-	TRBV28	TRBJ2-5	CASSLKGMETQYF	TGTGCCAGCAGTTTAAAGGGAATGGAGACCCAGTACTTC
TRBD1	few	TRBV2	TRBJ2-1	CASSAAGQVNNEQFF	TGTGCCAGCAGTGCCGCGGGACAGGTGAACAATGAGCAGTTCTTC
TRBD2	many	TRBV27	TRBJ2-1	CASSLLAGGLSYNEQFF	TGTGCCAGCAGTCTTCTAGCGGGAGGGTTATCCTACAATGAGCAGTTCTTC
-	few	TRBV14	TRBJ2-7	CASSQPTPGLNSYEQYF	TGTGCCAGCAGCCAACCCACCCCAGGCTTAAACTCCTACGAGCAGTACTTC
TRBD2	few	TRBV6-1	TRBJ2-1	CASSEALLAGSYNEQFF	TGTGCCAGCAGTGAAGCGCTTCTAGCGGGCAGTTACAATGAGCAGTTCTTC
TRBD1	many	TRBV24-1	TRBJ1-4	CATKTGTAFSNEKLFF	TGTGCCACCAAAACCGGGACAGCCTTTTCAAATGAAAAACTGTTTTTT
TRBD2	-	TRBV6-2/TRBV6-3	TRBJ2-1	CASGLAGSSSYNEQFF	TGTGCCAGCGGACTAGCGGGATCCAGCTCCTACAATGAGCAGTTCTTC
-	-	TRBV10-3	TRBJ2-7	CATGPRDPQNSYEQYF	TGTGCCACTGGCCCCCGGGACCCGCAGAACTCATACGAGCAGTACTTC
-	many	TRBV28	TRBJ1-4	CASSSRGVEKLFF	TGTGCCAGCAGTTCCAGGGGTGTGGAAAAACTGTTTTTT
TRBD2	few	TRBV30	TRBJ2-1	CAWSVRVIAGGFHEQFF	TGTGCCTGGAGTGTACGGGTGATAGCGGGAGGGTTTCATGAGCAGTTCTTC
TRBD2	few	TRBV27	TRBJ2-3	CASIKAGRLADTQYF	TGTGCCAGCATCAAAGCGGGGAGGCTGGCAGATACGCAGTATTTT
TRBD1	few	TRBV6-2/TRBV6-3	TRBJ2-6	CASTRTGGPGANVLTF	TGTGCCAGCACCAGGACAGGGGGCCCTGGGGCCAACGTCCTGACTTTC
TRBD2	once	TRBV19	TRBJ2-1	CASSTSLAGGEQFF	TGTGCCAGTAGTACCTCACTAGCGGGGGGTGAGCAGTTCTTC
TRBD2	many	TRBV6-1	TRBJ2-7	CASTSARPERGYEQYF	TGTGCCAGCACCTCCGCCCGGCCTGAGCGGGGCTACGAGCAGTACTTC
-	many	TRBV2	TRBJ1-3	CASRTANSGNTIYF	TGTGCCAGCAGAACAGCCAACTCTGGAAACACCATATATTTT
TRBD2	many	TRBV18	TRBJ2-3	CASSPRLAGTDTQYF	TGTGCCAGCAGTCCACGACTAGCGGGCACAGATACGCAGTATTTT
TRBD1	few	TRBV14	TRBJ1-3	CASSQDDRGSSGNTIYF	TGTGCCAGCAGCCAAGACGACAGGGGATCGTCTGGAAACACCATATATTTT